This T cell receptor beta chain originates from a study of cytomegalovirus exposure and HLA in healthy donors. The donors formed part of the approximately 120-subject validation cohort, distinct from the approximately 670-subject first cohort. CDR1 and CDR2 from the germline V gene are LNHDA and SQIVND (reference sequence). The CDR3 runs to 16 residues. Deletions cut 6 bases from V and 2 bases from J, with 17 bases between. With regard to this clone: The target antigen is unknown.

Sequencing was performed with immunoSEQ multiplex PCR; in TCRdb, only in-frame clones are kept and a portion is missing. The table lists 200,000 or so clones, 80% to 90% of them singletons. Study-level results: In vitro checks showed that a few CMV-associated chains really do target CMV antigens.

This TCR was recovered from a woman in her 30s in good health and CMV-seropositive. Specimen: PBMCs. This chain uses TRBV19 with TRBJ1-5; D unresolved. Written as DNA, the CDR3 is TGTGCCAGTAGCCTAGAGCCGCGGGTTGGCAATCAGCCCCAGCATTTT. It codes for CASSLEPRVGNQPQHF.